The 27 T cell receptor beta chains listed next were all sequenced from one sample in a study of T cells in Graves' hyperthyroidism and ophthalmopathy. The CDR3 regions of TCR beta were amplified from RNA transcripts. Initially, a first-round RT-PCR of the TCR CDR3 employed the HTBI primer set. TCRdb reanalysed the multiplex PCR reads using MiXCR and keeps one entry per CDR3 protein. The sample shows fewer than 400,000 distinct CDR3 sequences, approximately 17% of them seen only once. The sequencing input was blood. These receptors all stem from a man aged 25 to 45 with Graves' hyperthyroidism.

There are a few counts of this clonotype. This chain's CDR3 is CASTPPRGGSYNEQFF. The CDR3 nucleotides read TGTGCCAGCACACCGCCCAGGGGAGGCTCCTACAATGAGCAGTTCTTC. The rearrangement uses TRBV12-3 or TRBV12-4 and TRBJ2-1, with D perhaps assigned TRBD1 or TRBD2 (6 bases each). V lost 7 bases and J lost 0, with 16 bases in between. There are 16 residues in the CDR3.

This clonotype was observed at least ten times. The genes are TRBV6-2 or TRBV6-3 and TRBJ2-1; perhaps TRBD1 as D (6 bases). This CDR3 region has 15 residues. Germline V gene sequence: CDR1 MNHEY, CDR2 SVGEGT. V was pared by 3 bases and J by 4 bases, with 13 bases between. The CDR3 DNA sequence: TGTGCCAGCAGTTATTCGGGACACGGGTACAATGAGCAGTTCTTC. Translated, it gives CASSYSGHGYNEQFF.

This chain joins TRBV3-1 and TRBJ2-1, with 8 bases fitting TRBD1. After removal of 3 bases from V and 10 bases from J, the junction contained 2 bases not matched to a gene. Germline V gene sequence: CDR1 LGHDT, CDR2 YNNKEL (reference sequence). CDR3 length: 12 amino acids. The CDR3 sequence is CASSQTGVEQFF. The CDR3 nucleotides are TGTGCCAGCAGCCAGACAGGGGTCGAGCAGTTCTTC.

This clonotype showed up just once. The chain carries TRBV9 and TRBJ2-2, with unresolved D. The germline CDR1 and CDR2 sequences are SGDLS and YYNGEE. The CDR3 runs 13 residues. Trimming left V 3 bases short and J 9 bases short, with 12 bases between. CDR3: CASSAIASRELFF. The CDR3 DNA sequence: TGTGCCAGCAGCGCAATAGCCAGCCGGGAGCTGTTTTTT.

V and J are TRBV6-1 and TRBJ2-2; the D is unclear. CDR1 MNHNS and CDR2 SASEGT come from the germline V gene. This CDR3 contains 11 residues. V was clipped by 5 bases and J by 4 bases, with 2 bases between them. The CDR3 is CASSITGELFF. The CDR3 DNA sequence: TGTGCCAGCAGTATCACCGGGGAGCTGTTTTTT.

This sequence joins TRBV4-1 and TRBJ2-1, with 14 bases that match TRBD2. V was pared by 5 bases and J by 4 bases, with 13 bases of the junction left unmatched. Germline-derived CDR1 and CDR2 are MGHRA and YSYEKL. This CDR3 spans 19 amino acids. The CDR3 DNA is TGCGCCAGCAGCGATTACGGGACTAGCGGGAGCTTTACGTACAATGAGCAGTTCTTC. Translated: CASSDYGTSGSFTYNEQFF.

The J gene is TRBJ2-5, the V gene TRBV27; D remains unclear. The CDR3 is 14 residues long. V lost 0 bases and J lost 7, with 12 bases in between. Per the germline V gene, CDR1 is MNHEY and CDR2 is SMNVEV (reference sequence). This chain's CDR3 is CASSLSRPGGTQYF. The CDR3 DNA follows: TGTGCCAGCAGTTTATCCCGACCCGGCGGGACCCAGTACTTC.

Ten or more counts support this clonotype. The rearrangement uses TRBV30 and TRBJ2-7, with 7 positions matching TRBD2. The CDR3 consists of 16 residues. Trimming cost V 4 bases and J 2 bases; bases outside gene matches: 14. Germline values: CDR1 GTSNPN, CDR2 SVGIG (reference sequence). The CDR3 DNA sequence: TGTGCCTGGACTAGCGGTAGTTACCCTCTACCCTACGAGCAGTACTTC. Protein sequence: CAWTSGSYPLPYEQYF.

This clonotype was detected ten times or more. The J gene is TRBJ2-7, the V gene TRBV5-1, with D unclear. The CDR3 spans 14 residues. The V gene lost 3 bases and the J gene lost 3 bases, with 13 bases spanning the gap. CDR1 is SGHRS, CDR2 YFSETQ, per germline. The CDR3 protein is CASSYDPAYYEQYF. CDR3 bases: TGCGCCAGCAGCTACGACCCGGCCTACTACGAGCAGTACTTC. The full variable domain, with the rest looked up from reference TRBV5-1 and TRBJ2-7, is KAGVTQTPRYLIKTRGQQVTLSCSPISGHRSVSWYQQTPGQGLQFLFEYFSETQRNKGNFPGRFSGRQFSNSRSEMNVSTLELGDSALYLCASSYDPAYYEQYFGPGTRLTVT.

This clonotype was found a few times. The chain uses TRBV19 and TRBJ1-6; 8 bases align to TRBD1. Germline lookup yields CDR1 LNHDA and CDR2 SQIVND (reference sequence). Unmatched junction bases numbered 7, after V lost 4 bases and J lost 5 bases. The CDR3 extends over 16 amino acids. The CDR3 DNA follows: TGTGCCAGTAGTAGGGGGACAGGCCCCCATAATTCACCCCTCCACTTT. Amino acids: CASSRGTGPHNSPLHF.

This clonotype has a count of ten or more. The chain couples TRBV11-2 to TRBJ2-3; D perhaps matches TRBD1 (5 bases). In germline, CDR1 is SGHAT, CDR2 FQNNGV. The length of the CDR3 is 17 residues. V was cut by 1 base and J by 2 bases, with 16 bases left in between. Here the CDR3 reads CASSLVLWAGPTDTQYF. The CDR3 DNA follows: TGTGCCAGCAGCTTAGTCCTCTGGGCAGGGCCCACAGATACGCAGTATTTT.

This clonotype occurred many times. The rearrangement links TRBV28 to TRBJ2-3; maybe TRBD1 (5 bases). The CDR3 is 17 amino acids. CDR1 and CDR2 from the germline V gene are MDHEN and SYDVKM. The V end was cut by 7 bases, the J end by 6 bases, with 26 bases between. CDR3 protein: CASTPYTGASSADTQYF. The CDR3 nucleotides read TGTGCCAGCACCCCATATACTGGGGCAAGCAGTGCGGATACGCAGTATTTT. Full variable domain (outside the CDR3, taken from reference TRBV28 and TRBJ2-3): DVKVTQSSRYLVKRTGEKVFLECVQDMDHENMFWYRQDPGLGLRLIYFSYDVKMKEKGDIPEGYSVSREKKERFSLILESASTNQTSMYLCASTPYTGASSADTQYFGPGTRLTVL.

This clonotype was recorded at least ten times. CDR3 sequence: CASSTQDRAAFF. In nucleotides, the CDR3 is TGTGCCAGTAGTACACAAGACAGGGCAGCTTTCTTT. The J gene is TRBJ1-1, the V gene TRBV19; 7 bases are shared with TRBD1. Germline V gene lookup returns CDR1 LNHDA and CDR2 SQIVND (reference sequence). Trimming took 4 bases from V and 10 from J; bases not matched to a gene: 6. This CDR3 has 12 amino acids.

This clonotype came up many times. The gene calls are TRBV28 and TRBJ1-4; D possibly corresponds to TRBD1 (6 bases). The V gene lost 6 bases and the J gene lost 0 bases, with 17 bases spanning the gap. Germline values: CDR1 MDHEN, CDR2 SYDVKM. CDR3 length: 17 residues. The CDR3 sequence is CASRPTGGYPTNEKLFF. The CDR3 DNA is TGTGCCAGCAGACCTACCGGGGGCTACCCAACTAATGAAAAACTGTTTTTT.

This clonotype was recorded many times. This chain uses TRBV7-2 with TRBJ2-3; 7 bases match TRBD2. The CDR3 has 13 amino acids. The V and J ends lost 3 bases and 6 bases, in that order; junction bases with no gene match: 3. Germline assignment: CDR1 SGHTA and CDR2 FQGNSA. The CDR3 nucleotides read TGTGCCAGCAGCTTCCGACTAGCCGATACGCAGTATTTT. Its protein product is CASSFRLADTQYF.

This CDR3 is CASSVVIGRRGAEQFF. CDR3 coding DNA: TGTGCCAGCAGCGTAGTAATCGGGAGAAGAGGGGCTGAGCAGTTCTTC. This chain uses TRBV9 with TRBJ2-1; perhaps TRBD2 as D (6 bases). V was shortened by 0 bases and J by 9 bases, with 19 bases between the two germline ends. The CDR3 runs 16 residues. The germline CDR1 and CDR2 sequences are SGDLS and YYNGEE. The full variable domain, in which reference TRBV9 and TRBJ2-1 provide the parts outside the CDR3, is DSGVTQTPKHLITATGQRVTLRCSPRSGDLSVYWYQQSLDQGLQFLIQYYNGEERAKGNILERFSAQQFPDLHSELNLSSLELGDSALYFCASSVVIGRRGAEQFFGPGTRLTVL.

The chain has TRBV5-4 and TRBJ2-3, with D hard to call. Trimming left V 2 bases short and J 0 bases short, with 10 bases between. This CDR3 region has 15 residues. In germline, CDR1 is SGHNT, CDR2 YYREEE (reference sequence). CDR3 sequence (DNA): TGTGCCAGCAGCTTCGACTCCTTAAGCACAGATACGCAGTATTTT. Translating gives CASSFDSLSTDTQYF.

This chain uses TRBV5-1 with TRBJ2-1; 7 positions match TRBD1. The CDR3 is made up of 14 amino acids. V lost 5 bases and J lost 8; bases outside the gene matches: 10. Looked up from germline, CDR1 is SGHRS and CDR2 is YFSETQ. The CDR3 region has the DNA TGCGCCAGCAGTCGAGACAGGGCCTGGGATGAGCAGTTCTTC. As protein: CASSRDRAWDEQFF.

In this sample, this clonotype turned up a few times. The chain uses TRBV19 and TRBJ2-7; D is possibly TRBD2 (5 bases). CDR1 is LNHDA, CDR2 SQIVND, per germline (reference sequence). The CDR3 runs 14 residues. V was pared by 1 base and J by 6 bases, with 13 bases between. This CDR3 reads CASSIAGSGGEQYF. In nucleotides, the CDR3 is TGTGCCAGTAGTATAGCGGGGTCCGGCGGCGAGCAGTACTTC.

The chain recombines TRBV9 with TRBJ2-3; D is unresolved. This CDR3 has 14 amino acids. The germline V gene encodes CDR1 SGDLS and CDR2 YYNGEE. V was pared by 4 bases and J by 0 bases, with 9 bases between. CDR3 DNA sequence: TGTGCCAGCAGCCCCCTCCTTAGCACAGATACGCAGTATTTT. Its translation: CASSPLLSTDTQYF. The full variable domain, rest sourced from reference TRBV9 and TRBJ2-3, is DSGVTQTPKHLITATGQRVTLRCSPRSGDLSVYWYQQSLDQGLQFLIQYYNGEERAKGNILERFSAQQFPDLHSELNLSSLELGDSALYFCASSPLLSTDTQYFGPGTRLTVL.

This clonotype was picked up many times. The chain couples TRBV7-3 to TRBJ2-1; the D gene could be TRBD1 or TRBD2 (5 bases each). Germline-derived CDR1 and CDR2 are SGHTA and FQGTGA. Deletions cut 2 bases from V and 0 bases from J, with 11 bases between. This CDR3 spans 16 amino acids. The DNA for the CDR3 is TGTGCCAGCAGCTTATACGGGACCACCTCCTACAATGAGCAGTTCTTC. It codes for CASSLYGTTSYNEQFF.

The CDR3 loop is CASSDRVPYEQYF. In DNA form, the CDR3 reads TGTGCCAGTAGCGACAGGGTCCCTTACGAGCAGTACTTC. V and J are TRBV19 and TRBJ2-7, with TRBD1 matching over 7 bases. This CDR3 contains 13 residues. V lost 6 bases to trimming and J lost 4 bases; unmatched junction nucleotides: 6. Per germline, CDR1 LNHDA and CDR2 SQIVND (reference sequence).

This clonotype was observed many times. The chain recombines TRBV10-3 with TRBJ2-5; the D gene is possibly TRBD2 (5 bases). Germline CDR1 and CDR2: ENHRY and SYGVKD. The CDR3 extends over 14 amino acids. V gave up 2 bases and J gave up 2 bases, with 9 bases separating them. The CDR3 loop is CAISEEGRQETQYF. The CDR3 DNA reads TGTGCCATCAGTGAGGAGGGCAGACAAGAGACCCAGTACTTC.

This clonotype has a single count. This chain connects TRBV7-9 to TRBJ2-7; weak D call: TRBD2 (7 bases). The CDR3 is made up of 19 amino acids. The V gene lost 1 base and the J gene lost 4 bases, with 26 bases spanning the gap. Germline V gene data show CDR1 as SEHNR and CDR2 as FQNEAQ (reference sequence). CDR3 sequence (DNA): TGTGCCAGCAGCTTAGAGGATCGGTGGAGTGGGGGGGCCGAGTACGAGCAGTACTTC. Its translation is CASSLEDRWSGGAEYEQYF.

This clonotype was seen a handful of times. The chain uses TRBV12-3 or TRBV12-4 and TRBJ2-7, with TRBD1 matching over 9 bases. This CDR3 is 15 amino acids long. The ends lost 5 bases at V and 4 bases at J; junction bases unmatched: 9. The CDR3 nucleotides are TGTGCCAGCAGTCTCAGAGCGGGACAGGGTTACGAGCAGTACTTC. Protein sequence: CASSLRAGQGYEQYF.

The gene calls are TRBV20-1 and TRBJ1-1, with D unclear. V shed 4 bases and J shed 6 bases, with 9 bases lying between them. CDR1 is DFQATT and CDR2 is SNEGSKA in the germline V gene (reference sequence). The CDR3 contains 11 residues. In nucleotides, the CDR3 is TGCAGTGCTAAGAGGGAGGCTGAAGCTTTCTTT. The encoded protein is CSAKREAEAFF.

This clonotype was observed a handful of times. The chain uses TRBV12-3 or TRBV12-4 and TRBJ1-5, with D hard to call. V was shortened by 3 bases and J by 1 base, with 7 bases between the two germline ends. There are 14 residues in the CDR3. The CDR3 protein is CASSFGVSNQPQHF. For the CDR3, the DNA is TGTGCCAGCAGTTTCGGGGTGAGCAATCAGCCCCAGCATTTT.